Below are 18 T cell receptor beta chains sequenced from a single sample in a study of lymphopenia after photon versus proton radiotherapy. The protocol was immunoSEQ multiplex PCR, while the TCRdb copy is restricted to in-frame clones and leaves out a portion. The sample holds approximately 150,000 clones, about 88% seen once. The sample here was peripheral blood, taken from a patient treated with photon-based radiotherapy. Source of these receptors: a man aged 45-60 years with gastric cancer.

This chain joins TRBV5-1 and TRBJ2-1, with no clear D. CDR3 length: 13 amino acids. V lost 2 bases and J 5 bases, leaving 8 bases between the germline ends. Germline-derived CDR1 and CDR2 are SGHRS and YFSETQ. The CDR3 sequence is CASSFVGNNEQFF. The CDR3 nucleotides are TGCGCCAGCAGCTTTGTGGGGAACAATGAGCAGTTCTTC.

The rearrangement uses TRBV1 and TRBJ2-5; the table assigns TRBD2, which was not confirmed against the DNA. TRBV1 is noted as a pseudogene. This CDR3 is 16 amino acids long. CDR3 in amino acids: CTSSSPELAGLETQYF. The CDR3 coding sequence is TGCACCAGCAGCTCTCCGGAACTAGCGGGATTAGAGACCCAGTACTTC.

The gene calls are TRBV7-9 and TRBJ2-3; 9 positions agree with TRBD2. Germline loops: CDR1 SEHNR, CDR2 FQNEAQ (reference sequence). V shed 0 bases, J shed 3 bases, and the junction held 4 bases outside the gene matches. CDR3 length: 16 amino acids. CDR3 sequence: CASSLASGRPTDTQYF. The CDR3 coding sequence is TGTGCCAGCAGCTTAGCTAGCGGGAGACCAACAGATACGCAGTATTTT.

This chain joins TRBV20-1 and TRBJ2-7; tentative D call: TRBD2 (5 bases). Trimming pared 4 bases from V and 6 bases from J, leaving 10 bases between. The germline V gene encodes CDR1 DFQATT and CDR2 SNEGSKA (reference sequence). The CDR3 spans 11 residues. Written as DNA, the CDR3 is TGCAGTGCTAAACTAGATTTCGAGCAGTACTTC. Its translation: CSAKLDFEQYF.

This chain uses TRBV7-3 with TRBJ2-1; D tentatively fits TRBD1 or TRBD2 (5 bases each). V shed 2 bases and J shed 9 bases, with 11 bases lying between them. Germline CDR1 and CDR2: SGHTA and FQGTGA. CDR3 length: 13 amino acids. The CDR3 DNA is TGTGCCAGCAGCTTAGGACTTGGGGGTGAGCAGTTCTTC. Translation: CASSLGLGGEQFF.

The chain uses TRBV19 and TRBJ1-1; D is perhaps TRBD1 (6 bases). There are 14 residues in the CDR3. Between the trimmed V and J ends, which lost 3 bases and 4 bases, there was a span of 12 bases. Germline V gene sequence: CDR1 LNHDA, CDR2 SQIVND (reference sequence). The CDR3 DNA follows: TGTGCCAGTAGTATCGGGGCACAGGGCACTGAAGCTTTCTTT. Encoded protein: CASSIGAQGTEAFF.

V usage is TRBV9 and J usage is TRBJ2-2; possibly TRBD1 for D (5 bases). V was clipped by 2 bases and J by 6 bases, with 5 bases between them. This CDR3 spans 12 amino acids. Germline lookup yields CDR1 SGDLS and CDR2 YYNGEE. CDR3 residues: CASSVRAGELFF. As DNA, the CDR3 is TGTGCCAGCAGCGTCAGGGCCGGGGAGCTGTTTTTT.

The rearrangement links TRBV9 to TRBJ2-1; TRBD2 aligns across 11 bases. Germline V CDR1 and CDR2: SGDLS, YYNGEE. V trimming: 4 bases; J trimming: 3 bases; junction bases outside the gene matches: 3. This CDR3 comprises 15 residues. Here the CDR3 reads CASSTGLADYNEQFF. CDR3 nucleotides: TGTGCCAGCAGCACGGGACTAGCGGACTACAATGAGCAGTTCTTC.

The J gene is TRBJ1-5, the V gene TRBV6-1; D might be TRBD1 (5 bases). The germline CDR1 and CDR2 sequences are MNHNS and SASEGT. The CDR3 extends over 15 amino acids. Trimming pared 7 bases from V and 4 bases from J, leaving 17 bases between. CDR3 nucleotides: TGTGCCAGCACCCCGGGGCGGACACTAAATCAGCCCCAGCATTTT. It is translated as CASTPGRTLNQPQHF.

The chain recombines TRBV19 with TRBJ2-3; possible D gene TRBD2, 5 bases. Per germline, CDR1 LNHDA and CDR2 SQIVND (reference sequence). This CDR3 is built from 16 residues. Trimming stripped 7 bases from V and 2 bases from J, with 19 bases between. CDR3 amino acids: CASNEWGAVSTDTQYF. The CDR3 DNA sequence: TGTGCCAGTAACGAGTGGGGAGCGGTCTCCACAGATACGCAGTATTTT.

CDR3 in DNA: TGTGCCAGTAGTATAATGGAGTATAGCAATCAGCCCCAGCATTTT. It translates to CASSIMEYSNQPQHF. The V and J genes are TRBV19 and TRBJ1-5, with no clear D. The length of the CDR3 is 15 residues. The V and J ends lost 2 bases and 0 bases respectively, with 8 bases between them. Germline V CDR1 and CDR2: LNHDA, SQIVND (reference sequence).

The chain links TRBV11-2 to TRBJ2-5; D might be TRBD1 (6 bases). Between the trimmed V and J ends, which lost 8 bases and 2 bases, there was a span of 12 bases. Per the germline V gene, CDR1 is SGHAT and CDR2 is FQNNGV. The CDR3 covers 13 residues. The CDR3 is CASRPGVQETQYF. In DNA, the CDR3 is TGTGCCAGCCGCCCAGGGGTTCAAGAGACCCAGTACTTC.

The chain's CDR3 is CASSRTEGGGETQYF. The CDR3 DNA sequence: TGTGCCAGCAGCCGGACAGAAGGAGGTGGGGAGACCCAGTACTTC. The J gene is TRBJ2-5, the V gene TRBV7-9; perhaps TRBD1 as D (6 bases). CDR1 and CDR2 from the germline V gene are SEHNR and FQNEAQ (reference sequence). With 5 bases removed from V and 5 bases from J, the gap between germline ends came to 18 bases. The length of the CDR3 is 15 residues.

The chain links TRBV18 to TRBJ2-5; TRBD2 aligns across 7 bases. This CDR3 has 13 amino acids. The germline V gene encodes CDR1 KGHSH and CDR2 LQKENI. V trimming: 4 bases; J trimming: 5 bases; junction bases outside the gene matches: 4. CDR3 sequence (DNA): TGTGCCAGCTCACTTGGACTAGTGGAGACCCAGTACTTC. It yields the protein CASSLGLVETQYF.

The chain uses TRBV15 and TRBJ1-5, with 7 bases lining up with TRBD1. The CDR3 consists of 19 residues. Trimming at V came to 5 bases and at J to 0 bases, leaving 16 bases not matched to a gene. From germline, CDR1 is LNHNV and CDR2 YYDKDF (reference sequence). The CDR3 is CATSGYIYGTEYSNQPQHF. The CDR3 DNA reads as TGTGCCACCAGCGGCTATATCTACGGGACAGAGTATAGCAATCAGCCCCAGCATTTT.

The CDR3 DNA reads TGTGCCAGCAGCCTTACTGAAGCGGGGAGGTTTGAGCAGTTCTTC. As protein: CASSLTEAGRFEQFF. The chain couples TRBV7-8 to TRBJ2-1, with 7 positions matching TRBD2. The CDR3 is 15 amino acids. Germline trimming cut 5 bases from V and 9 bases from J; bases unmatched to any gene: 13. CDR1 and CDR2 (germline): SGHVS, FQNEAQ.

The chain has TRBV10-3 and TRBJ1-2; TRBD1 aligns across 7 bases. V lost 2 bases and J lost 4; bases outside the gene matches: 10. The CDR3 covers 16 residues. Germline V gene lookup returns CDR1 ENHRY and CDR2 SYGVKD. CDR3 loop: CAISEADRAPSYGYTF. The CDR3 DNA follows: TGTGCCATCAGTGAGGCAGACAGGGCCCCCAGCTATGGCTACACCTTC.

J is TRBJ1-1 and V is TRBV30; D not resolved. Per the germline V gene, CDR1 is GTSNPN and CDR2 is SVGIG (reference sequence). Trimming took 0 bases from V and 3 from J, leaving 11 bases between them. This CDR3 is 14 amino acids long. CDR3: CAWSVRRRDTEAFF. CDR3 in DNA: TGTGCCTGGAGTGTACGCAGGAGGGACACTGAAGCTTTCTTT.